The rows below give T cell receptor beta chains drawn from one sample of a study of CD8 T cells in ankylosing spondylitis. TCRdb used MiXCR to reprocess the 5' RACE reads, holding one entry per CDR3 protein. The table includes 90,000 to 100,000 distinct CDR3 sequences, about 7.7% detected once. Sequenced material: blood, either unsorted or a sorted T cell fraction (not recorded which). The receptors were sampled from a male donor with ankylosing spondylitis or in good health (not recorded which). CDR3s include the opening cysteine and the closing phenylalanine or tryptophan. The D gene is left open where the match is weak. Rows may omit the clone size; those that give it use once, few, many or a size class.

D	J	size	V	DNA	CDR3
-	TRBJ2-5	many	TRBV5-4	TGTGCCAGCAGAGCCAGTGGAGAGATGTCCCAGTACTTC	CASRASGEMSQYF
TRBD1	TRBJ1-1	many	TRBV5-1	TGCGCCAGCAGCTTAAGGACAGGGGTGAGCACTGAAGCTTTCTTT	CASSLRTGVSTEAFF
-	TRBJ1-1	many	TRBV29-1	TGCAGCGTCCGGCAGGGCAGTAGCACTGAAGCTTTCTTT	CSVRQGSSTEAFF
-	TRBJ2-3	many	TRBV12-3/TRBV12-4	TGTGCCAGCAGCCCTGGGGGGGATACGCAGTATTTT	CASSPGGDTQYF
TRBD2	TRBJ2-1	many	TRBV4-3	TGCGCCAGCAGCCAAGATCGCGGGGGGGCAAACAATGAGCAGTTCTTC	CASSQDRGGANNEQFF
-	TRBJ1-1	many	TRBV20-1	TGCAGTGCTAGATACTCCGAGGGAAAAGCTTTCTTT	CSARYSEGKAFF
-	TRBJ1-5	many	TRBV7-9	TGTGCCAGCAGCCCTGGGCAGAATCAGCCCCAGCATTTT	CASSPGQNQPQHF
-	TRBJ2-3	many	TRBV6-1	TGTGCCAGCAGTGAAGTAGATACGCAGTATTTT	CASSEVDTQYF
-	TRBJ1-2	many	TRBV7-9	TGTGCCAGCAGCTTAGATCAATATGGCTACACCTTC	CASSLDQYGYTF
-	TRBJ2-5	many	TRBV10-3	TGTGCCATCAGAACTTCAAGGTCAGAGACCCAGTACTTC	CAIRTSRSETQYF
-	TRBJ1-1	many	TRBV15	TGTGCCACCAGCTGGACAGCTTCGGTGAACACTGAAGCTTTCTTT	CATSWTASVNTEAFF
TRBD1	TRBJ2-1	many	TRBV7-6	TGTGCCAGCAGCTCGGGACAGGGAAAGGCCTCTTCCTACAATGAGCAGTTCTTC	CASSSGQGKASSYNEQFF
-	TRBJ1-5	many	TRBV9	TGTGCCAGCAGCGTGTCCCTTAATCAGCCCCAGCATTTT	CASSVSLNQPQHF
-	TRBJ1-2	-	TRBV2	TGTGCCAGCAATCCAGGGGACTATGGCTACACCTTC	CASNPGDYGYTF
-	TRBJ2-1	many	TRBV7-8	TGTGCCAGCAACCAACAAACTAGTATCGTATACAATGAGCAGTTCTTC	CASNQQTSIVYNEQFF
TRBD1	TRBJ2-7	-	TRBV7-2	TGTGCCAGCAGCTTCCCCCCGGGACAGGGGTGGAACGAGCAGTACTTC	CASSFPPGQGWNEQYF
-	TRBJ1-2	many	TRBV29-1	TGCAGCGCCGAAGGGGGGTATGGCTATGGCTACACCTTC	CSAEGGYGYGYTF
-	TRBJ2-5	few	TRBV23-1	TGCGCCAGCAGTCAATCGTATAATGTGGAGACCCAGTACTTC	CASSQSYNVETQYF
-	TRBJ2-7	many	TRBV7-6	TGTGCCAGCAGCTTGGAACTAGCCGCTACCTACGAGCAGTACTTC	CASSLELAATYEQYF
-	TRBJ1-2	many	TRBV6-2/TRBV6-3	TGTGCCAGCATCACACCCATCCGGGGTGGTGGCTACACCTTC	CASITPIRGGGYTF
TRBD2	TRBJ2-6	-	TRBV6-2/TRBV6-3	TGTGCCAGCAGTTGGACGGGGGGTCTGGCTTCTGGGGCCAACGTCCTGACTTTC	CASSWTGGLASGANVLTF
-	TRBJ1-1	many	TRBV5-1	TGCGCCAGCATACCCGGGGTCGGAACAATGAACACTGAAGCTTTCTTT	CASIPGVGTMNTEAFF
-	TRBJ1-2	many	TRBV6-5	TGTGCCAGCAGTTACGGGGACCTCGGGGGCTACACCTTC	CASSYGDLGGYTF
-	TRBJ1-6	-	TRBV6-5	TGTGCCGGCAGTTACTCGATATGGTCACCCCTCCACTTT	CAGSYSIWSPLHF
TRBD2	TRBJ2-7	many	TRBV5-1	TGCGCCAGCAGCTTGGGACTAGCGGGAGACGAGCAGTACTTC	CASSLGLAGDEQYF
-	TRBJ2-7	few	TRBV11-2	TGTGCCAGCAGCTTAGACGGCTACTCCTACGAGCAGTACTTC	CASSLDGYSYEQYF
-	TRBJ2-2	few	TRBV7-7	TGTGCTAGCAGCCCCCGGGCCTACGGGGTTCCCGGGGAGCTGTTTTTT	CASSPRAYGVPGELFF
-	TRBJ1-5	many	TRBV5-6	TGTGCCAGCAGCTCCCCAGGGGAACATCAGCCCCAGCATTTT	CASSSPGEHQPQHF